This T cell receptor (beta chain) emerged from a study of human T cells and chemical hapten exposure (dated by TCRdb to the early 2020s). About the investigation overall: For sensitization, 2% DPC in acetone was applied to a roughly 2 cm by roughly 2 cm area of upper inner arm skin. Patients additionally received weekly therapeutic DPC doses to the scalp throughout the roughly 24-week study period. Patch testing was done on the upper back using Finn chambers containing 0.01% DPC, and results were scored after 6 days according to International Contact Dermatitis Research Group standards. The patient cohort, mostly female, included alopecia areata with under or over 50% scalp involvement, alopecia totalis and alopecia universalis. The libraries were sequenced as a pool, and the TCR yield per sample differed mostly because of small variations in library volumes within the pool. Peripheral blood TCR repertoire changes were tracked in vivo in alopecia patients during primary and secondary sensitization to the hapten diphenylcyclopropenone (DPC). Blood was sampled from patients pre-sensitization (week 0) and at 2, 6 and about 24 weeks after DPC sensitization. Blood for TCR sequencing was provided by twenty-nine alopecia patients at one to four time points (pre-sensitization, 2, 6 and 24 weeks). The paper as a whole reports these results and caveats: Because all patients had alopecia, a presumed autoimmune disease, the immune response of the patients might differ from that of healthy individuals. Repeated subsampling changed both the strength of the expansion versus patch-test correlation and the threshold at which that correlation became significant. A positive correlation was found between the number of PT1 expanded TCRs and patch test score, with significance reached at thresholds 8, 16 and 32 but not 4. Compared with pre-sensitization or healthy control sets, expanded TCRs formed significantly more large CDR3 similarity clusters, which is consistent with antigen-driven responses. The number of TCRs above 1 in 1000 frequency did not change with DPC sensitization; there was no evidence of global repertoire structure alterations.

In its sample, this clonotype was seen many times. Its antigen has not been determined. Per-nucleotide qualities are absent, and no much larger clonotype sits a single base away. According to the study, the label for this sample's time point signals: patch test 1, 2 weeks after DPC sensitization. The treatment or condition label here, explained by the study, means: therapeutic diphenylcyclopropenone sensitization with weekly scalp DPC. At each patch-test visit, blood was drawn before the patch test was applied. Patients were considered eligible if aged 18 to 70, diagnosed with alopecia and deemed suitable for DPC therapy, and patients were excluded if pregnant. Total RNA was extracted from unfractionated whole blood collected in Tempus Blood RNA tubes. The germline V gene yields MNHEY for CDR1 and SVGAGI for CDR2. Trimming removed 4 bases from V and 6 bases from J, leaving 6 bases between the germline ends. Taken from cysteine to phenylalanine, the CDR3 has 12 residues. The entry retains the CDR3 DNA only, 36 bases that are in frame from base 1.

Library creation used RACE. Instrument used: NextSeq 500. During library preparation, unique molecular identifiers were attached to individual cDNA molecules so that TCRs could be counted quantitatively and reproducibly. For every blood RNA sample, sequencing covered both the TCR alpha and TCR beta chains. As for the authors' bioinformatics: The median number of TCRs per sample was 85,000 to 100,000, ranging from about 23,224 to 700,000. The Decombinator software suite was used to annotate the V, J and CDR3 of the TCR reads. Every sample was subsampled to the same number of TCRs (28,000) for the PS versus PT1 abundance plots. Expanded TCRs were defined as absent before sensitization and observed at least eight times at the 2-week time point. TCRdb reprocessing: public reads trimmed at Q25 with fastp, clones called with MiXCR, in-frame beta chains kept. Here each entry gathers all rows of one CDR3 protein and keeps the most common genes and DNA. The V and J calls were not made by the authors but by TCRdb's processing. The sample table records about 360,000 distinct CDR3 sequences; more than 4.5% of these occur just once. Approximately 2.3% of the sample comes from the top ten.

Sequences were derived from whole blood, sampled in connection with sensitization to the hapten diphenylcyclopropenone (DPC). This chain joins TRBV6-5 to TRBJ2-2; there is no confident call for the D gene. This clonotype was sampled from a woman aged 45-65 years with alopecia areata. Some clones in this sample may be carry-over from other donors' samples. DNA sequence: TGTGCCAGCAGTTTCTGGGCCGGGGAGCTGTTTTTT. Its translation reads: CASSFWAGELFF.